The entry that follows covers one TCR beta chain sequence. The investigators amplified TCR beta CDR3 regions from RNA transcripts. Initially, a first-round RT-PCR of the TCR CDR3 employed the HTBI primer set. TCRdb processed the multiplex PCR reads anew with MiXCR; each CDR3 protein has one entry. The sample carries approximately 700,000 distinct CDR3 sequences, 15% to 20% recorded once. The data were taken from a study of T cells in Graves' hyperthyroidism and ophthalmopathy. Per the germline V gene, CDR1 is MDHEN and CDR2 is SYDVKM. Trimming at V came to 5 bases and at J to 4 bases, leaving 10 bases not matched to a gene. The CDR3 length is 16 residues.

The sequenced material came from blood. The clonotype was recovered from a young man with Graves' hyperthyroidism. The gene calls are TRBV28 and TRBJ2-1; 8 bases fit TRBD1. The CDR3 reads CASSPSGGSLYNEQFF. The CDR3 DNA is TGTGCCAGCAGTCCCTCAGGGGGCTCTTTATACAATGAGCAGTTCTTC.